This TCR beta chain was sequenced for a study of T-cell memory formation after mild COVID-19. General study results and limits: CD4+ contracting clones lay mainly in CM and EM, CD8+ ones in EMRA. Later expanders leaned CD4+, whereas clones that contracted between day 15 and 85 were balanced CD4/CD8.

About this clonotype: Antigen unknown.

From 5'RACE with constant-segment primers came TCR alpha and TCR beta cDNA libraries that carried sample barcodes and UMIs. TCRdb itself ran the 5' RACE reads through MiXCR, one entry per CDR3 protein. The sample lists hundreds of thousands of distinct CDR3 sequences; about 13% were seen once. Sequencing used PBMCs or a T cell subset sorted from them (not recorded which). This sequence was found in a young man who had mild COVID-19 (a few samples of this study predate the infection). Cell type and time point are not known.

In nucleotides, the CDR3 is TGTGCCAGCAGTGACGGGGTGGGGCACTCCTACGAGCAGTACTTC. This sequence encodes CASSDGVGHSYEQYF. The V and J genes are TRBV6-4 and TRBJ2-7; a possible D gene is TRBD1 (5 bases). The CDR3 has 15 residues. The germline V gene encodes CDR1 MRHNA and CDR2 SNTAGT. Trimming removed 2 bases from V and 0 bases from J, with 11 bases in between.